A single sample is the source of the 13 T cell receptor beta chains below, sequenced in a study of response to subunit inactivated influenza vaccine. MiXCR, applied by TCRdb to the RT-PCR reads, yields one record per CDR3 protein. The sample carries about 800,000 distinct CDR3 sequences, around 20% recorded once. The specimen comprised PBMCs from blood, sampled approximately 5 days after vaccination. These receptors were taken from a man aged 45 to 65 who received an inactivated influenza vaccine.

This chain joins TRBV7-2 and TRBJ2-2; D tentatively fits TRBD1 or TRBD2 (6 bases each). Looked up from germline, CDR1 is SGHTA and CDR2 is FQGNSA. CDR3 size: 15 residues. The V end lost 4 bases, the J end lost 6 bases, and 15 bases lay between the germline ends. This CDR3 is CASSSGAGWPGELFF. In DNA form, the CDR3 reads TGTGCCAGCAGCTCGGGGGCAGGGTGGCCCGGGGAGCTGTTTTTT.

This clonotype turned up a few times. The CDR3 nucleotides read TGTGCCAGCAGCTCCCTTGGGGAGACTAGCGGGAGAAGCGGCCACAATGAGCAGTTCTTC. Amino acid sequence: CASSSLGETSGRSGHNEQFF. V and J are TRBV7-3 and TRBJ2-1; TRBD2 aligns across 12 bases. Germline V gives CDR1 SGHTA, CDR2 FQGTGA. This CDR3 contains 20 residues. Trimming cost V 4 bases and J 5 bases; bases outside gene matches: 18.

The genes are TRBV4-3 and TRBJ2-7; D gene ambiguous. The germline gives CDR1 LGHNA, CDR2 YSLEER. The CDR3 runs 14 residues. The germline V and J ends were trimmed by 1 base and 0 bases, with 7 bases remaining between them. CDR3 residues: CASSQGIYSYEQYF. The CDR3, as DNA: TGCGCCAGCAGCCAAGGAATATACTCCTACGAGCAGTACTTC.

This clonotype was counted only a few times. The rearrangement joins TRBV3-1 to TRBJ2-5; D call uncertain. The germline gives CDR1 LGHDT, CDR2 YNNKEL (reference sequence). Trimming shortened V by 4 bases and J by 1 base, and 7 bases separated the two germline ends. The CDR3 consists of 13 residues. CDR3 sequence reads: CASSRRGQETQYF. In DNA form, the CDR3 reads TGTGCCAGCAGCCGACGAGGCCAAGAGACCCAGTACTTC.

This chain connects TRBV12-3 or TRBV12-4 to TRBJ2-5; D assignment may be TRBD1 or TRBD2 (5 bases each). CDR3 length: 14 residues. V gave up 6 bases and J gave up 1 base, with 12 bases separating them. CDR3 protein: CASSRDLSQETQYF. The DNA for the CDR3 is TGTGCCAGCAGCCGGGACCTGTCCCAAGAGACCCAGTACTTC.

This clonotype has a single count. Lacking the conserved final phenylalanine or tryptophan, this CDR3 likely reflects a read error. The CDR3 here is CARSPGLLSGELFC. The CDR3 bases are TGTGCCAGGAGCCCCGGGCTGCTCTCCGGGGAGCTGTTTTGT. V is TRBV5-5 and J is TRBJ2-2, with unresolved D. Per the germline V gene, CDR1 is SGHKS and CDR2 is YYEKEE (reference sequence). The germline V and J ends were trimmed by 8 bases and 6 bases, with 17 bases remaining between them. The CDR3 runs to 14 residues.

J is TRBJ2-2 and V is TRBV12-3 or TRBV12-4; D possibly corresponds to TRBD2 (5 bases). The CDR3 runs to 15 residues. Deletions cut 1 base from V and 4 bases from J, with 10 bases between. DNA for the CDR3: TGTGCCAGCAGTTTAGAAGGGAGTCGCACCGGGGAGCTGTTTTTT. Amino acids: CASSLEGSRTGELFF.

This clonotype has only a few counts. The rearrangement links TRBV29-1 to TRBJ2-1; 7 nucleotides agree with TRBD2. This CDR3 has 13 residues. V trimming: 0 bases; J trimming: 6 bases; junction bases outside the gene matches: 2. Germline V CDR1 and CDR2: SQVTM, ANQGSEA. The CDR3 protein is CSVEEPGGNEQFF. The CDR3 coding sequence is TGCAGCGTTGAAGAACCGGGGGGCAATGAGCAGTTCTTC.

The chain recombines TRBV28 with TRBJ2-1; weak D call: TRBD2 (6 bases). The germline V gene encodes CDR1 MDHEN and CDR2 SYDVKM. V lost 9 bases, J lost 5 bases, and 17 bases lay in between. This CDR3 has 14 residues. CDR3 sequence reads: CASRGLGEDNEQFF. CDR3 coding DNA: TGTGCCAGTCGAGGGCTGGGGGAGGACAATGAGCAGTTCTTC.

This clonotype was counted between two and nine times. This chain links TRBV14 with TRBJ2-1, with a tentative D call TRBD2 (6 bases). Per the germline V gene, CDR1 is SGHDN and CDR2 is FVKESK. This CDR3 has 15 amino acids. Trimming took 6 bases from V and 1 from J, leaving 13 bases between them. CDR3 region: CASSRTGESYNEQFF. The DNA of the CDR3 is TGTGCCAGCAGTCGTACGGGGGAGTCCTACAATGAGCAGTTCTTC.

The chain links TRBV10-3 to TRBJ2-5, with D perhaps TRBD2 (5 bases). The CDR3 has 13 residues. CDR1 ENHRY and CDR2 SYGVKD come from the germline V gene. The V gene lost 5 bases and the J gene lost 5 bases, with 12 bases spanning the gap. The CDR3 sequence is CAISSTSGETQYF. The CDR3 DNA sequence: TGTGCCATCAGTTCGACTTCGGGGGAGACCCAGTACTTC.

V gene TRBV3-1 combines with J gene TRBJ2-3; D ambiguous. The length of the CDR3 is 13 residues. Germline V gene data show CDR1 as LGHDT and CDR2 as YNNKEL (reference sequence). The V gene lost 2 bases and the J gene lost 5 bases, with 8 bases spanning the gap. The CDR3 DNA reads TGTGCCAGCAGCCAACCAACGAGAGATACGCAGTATTTT. This sequence encodes CASSQPTRDTQYF.

V usage is TRBV5-1 and J usage is TRBJ2-1; TRBD2 is a possible D gene (7 bases). Trimming removed 4 bases from V and 7 bases from J, with 24 bases in between. The CDR3 consists of 17 residues. Germline-derived CDR1 and CDR2 are SGHRS and YFSETQ. The CDR3 region has the DNA TGCGCCAGCAGCCCGGTCCTACGGGGGGCAGCCTGGAATGAGCAGTTCTTC. It encodes CASSPVLRGAAWNEQFF.